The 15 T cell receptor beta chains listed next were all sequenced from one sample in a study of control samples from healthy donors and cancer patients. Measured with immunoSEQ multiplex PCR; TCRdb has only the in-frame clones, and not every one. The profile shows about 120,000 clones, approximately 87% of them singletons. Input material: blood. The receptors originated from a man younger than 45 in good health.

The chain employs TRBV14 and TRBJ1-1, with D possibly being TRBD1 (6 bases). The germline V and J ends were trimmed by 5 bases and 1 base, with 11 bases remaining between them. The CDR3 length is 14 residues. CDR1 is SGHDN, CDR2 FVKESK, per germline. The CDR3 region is CASSNDRTNTEAFF. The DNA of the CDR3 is TGTGCCAGCAGCAACGACAGGACGAACACTGAAGCTTTCTTT.

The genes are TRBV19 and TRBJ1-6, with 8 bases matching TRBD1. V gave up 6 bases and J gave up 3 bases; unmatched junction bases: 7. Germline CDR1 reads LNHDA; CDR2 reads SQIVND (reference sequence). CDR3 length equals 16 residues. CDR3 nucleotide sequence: TGTGCCAGTAGGATCGGACAGGGACTCTATAATTCACCCCTCCACTTT. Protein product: CASRIGQGLYNSPLHF.

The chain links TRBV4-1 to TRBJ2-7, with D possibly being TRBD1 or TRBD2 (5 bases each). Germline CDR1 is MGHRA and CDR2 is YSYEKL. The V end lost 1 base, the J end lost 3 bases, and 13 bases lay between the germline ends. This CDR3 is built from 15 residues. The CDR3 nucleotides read TGCGCCAGCAGCCAAGCGACGGGACCGCTCTACGAGCAGTACGTC. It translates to CASSQATGPLYEQYV.

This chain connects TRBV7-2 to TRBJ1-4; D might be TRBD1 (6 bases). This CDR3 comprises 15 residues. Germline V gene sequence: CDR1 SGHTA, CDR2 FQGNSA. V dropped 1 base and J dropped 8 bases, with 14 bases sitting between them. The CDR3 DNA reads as TGTGCCAGCAGCTTAGGGTCCGGGGGCGCGGAAAAACTGTTTTTT. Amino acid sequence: CASSLGSGGAEKLFF.

The CDR3 sequence is CASSQKRLWDREGEKLFF. The CDR3 nucleotides are TGCGCCAGCAGCCAAAAAAGATTGTGGGACAGGGAGGGTGAAAAACTGTTTTTT. The chain links TRBV4-1 to TRBJ1-4; 9 bases fit TRBD1. Germline-derived CDR1 and CDR2 are MGHRA and YSYEKL. Trimming at V came to 2 bases and at J to 7 bases, leaving 14 bases not matched to a gene. The CDR3 sequence is 18 residues long.

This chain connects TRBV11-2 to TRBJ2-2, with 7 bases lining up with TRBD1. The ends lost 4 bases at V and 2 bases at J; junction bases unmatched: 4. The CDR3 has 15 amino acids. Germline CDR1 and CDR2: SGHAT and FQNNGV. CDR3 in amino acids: CASSSWDSNTGELFF. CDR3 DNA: TGTGCCAGCAGCTCCTGGGACAGCAACACCGGGGAGCTGTTTTTT.

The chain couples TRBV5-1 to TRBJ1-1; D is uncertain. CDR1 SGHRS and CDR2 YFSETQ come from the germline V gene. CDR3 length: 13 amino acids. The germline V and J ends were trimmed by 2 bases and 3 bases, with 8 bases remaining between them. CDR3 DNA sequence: TGCGCCAGCAGCTTCAAGTCACACACTGAAGCTTTCTTT. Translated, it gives CASSFKSHTEAFF. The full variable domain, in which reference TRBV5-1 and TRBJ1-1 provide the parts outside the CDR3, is KAGVTQTPRYLIKTRGQQVTLSCSPISGHRSVSWYQQTPGQGLQFLFEYFSETQRNKGNFPGRFSGRQFSNSRSEMNVSTLELGDSALYLCASSFKSHTEAFFGQGTRLTVV.

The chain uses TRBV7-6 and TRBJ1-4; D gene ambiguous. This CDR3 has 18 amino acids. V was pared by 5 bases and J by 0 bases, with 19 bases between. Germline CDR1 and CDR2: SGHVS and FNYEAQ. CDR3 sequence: CASSTKARSDATNEKLFF. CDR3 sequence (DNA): TGTGCCAGCAGCACAAAGGCGCGCAGCGATGCAACTAATGAAAAACTGTTTTTT.

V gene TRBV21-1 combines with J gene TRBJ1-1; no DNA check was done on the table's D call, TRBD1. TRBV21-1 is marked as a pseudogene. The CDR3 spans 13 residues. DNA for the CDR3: TGTGCCAGCAGCCAGGGACAGAGTATTGAAGCTTTCTTT. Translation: CASSQGQSIEAFF.

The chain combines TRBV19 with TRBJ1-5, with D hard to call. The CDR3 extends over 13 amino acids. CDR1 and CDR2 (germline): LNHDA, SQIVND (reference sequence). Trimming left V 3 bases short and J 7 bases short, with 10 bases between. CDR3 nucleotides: TGTGCCAGTAGTATTACCATCCGGCAGCCCCAGCATTTT. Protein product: CASSITIRQPQHF.

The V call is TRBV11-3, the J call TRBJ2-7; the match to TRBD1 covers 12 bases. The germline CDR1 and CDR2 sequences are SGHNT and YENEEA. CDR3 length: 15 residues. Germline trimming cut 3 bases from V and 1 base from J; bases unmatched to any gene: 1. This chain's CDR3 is CASSLGQGASYEQYF. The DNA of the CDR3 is TGTGCCAGCAGCTTGGGACAGGGGGCGTCCTACGAGCAGTACTTC.

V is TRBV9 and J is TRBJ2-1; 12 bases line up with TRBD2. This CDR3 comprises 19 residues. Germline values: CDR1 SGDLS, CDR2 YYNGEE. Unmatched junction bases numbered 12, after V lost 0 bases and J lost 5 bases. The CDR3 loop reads CASSVATGGRLAGDNEQFF. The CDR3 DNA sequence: TGTGCCAGCAGCGTAGCGACAGGTGGGCGACTAGCGGGGGACAATGAGCAGTTCTTC.

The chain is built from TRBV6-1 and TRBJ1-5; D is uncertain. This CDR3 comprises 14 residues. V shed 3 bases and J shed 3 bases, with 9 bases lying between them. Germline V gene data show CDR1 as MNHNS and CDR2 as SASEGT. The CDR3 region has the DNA TGTGCCAGCAGTGATAAAACGGACAATCAGCCCCAGCATTTT. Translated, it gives CASSDKTDNQPQHF.

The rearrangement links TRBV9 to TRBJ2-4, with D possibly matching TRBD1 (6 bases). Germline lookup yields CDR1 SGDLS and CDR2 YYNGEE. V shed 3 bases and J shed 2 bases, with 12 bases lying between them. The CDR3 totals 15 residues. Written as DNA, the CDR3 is TGTGCCAGCAGCGACCCAGGGGAGACCAAAAACATTCAGTACTTC. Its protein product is CASSDPGETKNIQYF.

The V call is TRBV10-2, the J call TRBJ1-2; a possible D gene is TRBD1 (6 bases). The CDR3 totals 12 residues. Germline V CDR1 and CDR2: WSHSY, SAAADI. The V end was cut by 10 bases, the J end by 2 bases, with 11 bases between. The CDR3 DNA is TGCGCCATTTCGACAGGAAACTATGGCTACACCTTC. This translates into CAISTGNYGYTF.